This T cell receptor beta chain emerged from a study of T-cell reconstitution after alpha-beta-depleted transplantation in children (dated by TCRdb to 2016 to 2017). Regarding the study in general: The study quantitatively tracked T-cell immune reconstitution after TCRalphabeta/CD19-depleted allogeneic hematopoietic cell transplantation in children using TCR repertoire profiling.

For this clonotype: No antigen is known for it. No quality values exist for individual bases; no much larger clone is one base distant.

This specimen's treatment or condition label, per the study, means: allogeneic hematopoietic cell transplantation with graft depleted of TCRalphabeta T cells and CD19 B cells. Transplant recipients were children who received TCRalphabeta/CD19-depleted allogeneic hematopoietic cell grafts. The library came from PCR. Sequencing was performed on an Illumina HiSeq 2500. To normalize quantification of the TCRbeta repertoire, the TCR libraries were built with molecular barcoding that relied on unique molecular identifiers. TCRdb itself trimmed the public reads at Q25 with fastp, ran MiXCR and retained productive beta chains. Each entry is one CDR3 protein sequence, shown with its most common DNA and genes. For this sample there are a few hundred thousand distinct CDR3 sequences; 15% to 20% appear just once. Of the sample, less than 30% is held by the ten largest clones. The CDR3 runs 13 amino acids, cysteine and phenylalanine included. Here the CDR3 DNA is all that survives: 39 bases in frame from base 1. CDR1 and CDR2 are drawn from the germline V gene (reference sequence): DFQATT, SNEGSKA. A distance of 10 bases separates the germline ends of V and J, which lose 2 bases and 2 bases respectively.

General findings and caveats noted by the study authors: The apparently early alphabetaT-cell count recovery about two months after transplant was reportedly dependent on only several hundred rapidly expanded clones derived from non-depleted graft cells. In some patients, high TCRbeta diversity at day 60 was attributed to recipient T cells and intrathymic progenitors that had survived conditioning. The frequencies of hyperexpanded clones fell over the following months, and after one year, T-cell counts and TCRbeta diversity were mostly attributed to newly produced T cells.

Sequencing used PBMCs, mostly from graft donor cells, obtained 360 days after TCRalphabeta/CD19-depleted stem cell transplant. The rearranged chain carries TRBV20-1 and TRBJ2-7; a confident D gene designation cannot be given. The receptor comes from a boy less than two years old who had a stem cell transplant for Wiskott-Aldrich syndrome, so the T cells may come from the graft donor. The bases read TGCAGTGCTAGAATCGAACTACCCTACGAGCAGTACTTC. Its coded protein is CSARIELPYEQYF.